Presented here are 2 T cell receptor beta chains from one specimen sequenced in a study of identical twins. TCRdb reprocessed the 5' RACE reads via MiXCR and lists one record per CDR3 protein. The table includes around 250,000 distinct CDR3 sequences, roughly 13% detected once. These same data were also listed under a study on yellow fever vaccine responses in identical twins.

The sample taken for sequencing was memory (CD45RO+) T cells sorted from blood. These receptors were collected from a woman aged 18-29 years in good health.

The rearrangement links TRBV9 to TRBJ2-1; 8 nucleotides align to TRBD2. The junction had 8 bases not matched to a gene; V was cut back by 0 bases and J by 9 bases. The CDR3 contains 15 residues. Germline CDR1 reads SGDLS; CDR2 reads YYNGEE. The CDR3 DNA follows: TGTGCCAGCAGCGTAGACCCGGGGGGGCAGGTTGAGCAGTTCTTC. Residues: CASSVDPGGQVEQFF.

This rearrangement joins TRBV5-1 to TRBJ2-1; 8 nucleotides agree with TRBD1. V shed 0 bases, J shed 7 bases, and the junction held 6 bases outside the gene matches. The CDR3 sequence is 15 residues long. CDR1 and CDR2 (germline): SGHRS, YFSETQ. CDR3 sequence reads: CASSLVGQGVNEQFF. CDR3 sequence (DNA): TGCGCCAGCAGCTTGGTCGGACAGGGTGTGAATGAGCAGTTCTTC.